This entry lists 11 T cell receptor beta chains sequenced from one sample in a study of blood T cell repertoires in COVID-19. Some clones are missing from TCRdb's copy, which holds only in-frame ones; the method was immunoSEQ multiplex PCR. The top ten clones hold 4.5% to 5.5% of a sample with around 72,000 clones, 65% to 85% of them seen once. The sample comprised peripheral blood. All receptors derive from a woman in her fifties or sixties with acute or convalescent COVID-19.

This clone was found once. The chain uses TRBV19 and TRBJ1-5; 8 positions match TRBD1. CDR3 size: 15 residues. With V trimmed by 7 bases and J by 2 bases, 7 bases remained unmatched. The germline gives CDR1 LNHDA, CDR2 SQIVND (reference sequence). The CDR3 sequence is CASTYDRGRNQPQHF. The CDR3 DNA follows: TGTGCCAGTACATACGACAGGGGCCGCAATCAGCCCCAGCATTTT.

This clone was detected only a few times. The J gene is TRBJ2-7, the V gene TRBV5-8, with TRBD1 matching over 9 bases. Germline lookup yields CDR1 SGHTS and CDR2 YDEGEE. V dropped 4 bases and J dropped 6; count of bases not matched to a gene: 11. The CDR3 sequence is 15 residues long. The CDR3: CASSGRGQGNLEQYF. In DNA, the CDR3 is TGTGCCAGCAGCGGCCGGGGACAGGGTAATCTCGAGCAGTACTTC.

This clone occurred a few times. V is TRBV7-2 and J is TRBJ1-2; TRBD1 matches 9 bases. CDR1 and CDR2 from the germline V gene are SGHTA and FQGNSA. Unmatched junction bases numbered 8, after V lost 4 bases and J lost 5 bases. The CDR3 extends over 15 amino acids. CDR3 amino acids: CASSSSTGGGYGYTF. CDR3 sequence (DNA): TGTGCCAGCAGCTCCTCGACAGGGGGGGGGTATGGCTACACCTTC.

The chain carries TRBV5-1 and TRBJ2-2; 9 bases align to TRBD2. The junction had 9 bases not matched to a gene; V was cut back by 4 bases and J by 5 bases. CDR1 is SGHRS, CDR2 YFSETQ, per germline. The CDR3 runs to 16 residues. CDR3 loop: CASSPEGSGGTGELFF. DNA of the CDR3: TGCGCCAGCAGCCCGGAGGGTAGCGGGGGTACCGGGGAGCTGTTTTTT.

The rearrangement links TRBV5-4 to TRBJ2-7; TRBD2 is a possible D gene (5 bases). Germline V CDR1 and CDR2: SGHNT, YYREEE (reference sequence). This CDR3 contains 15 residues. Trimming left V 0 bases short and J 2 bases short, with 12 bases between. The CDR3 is CASSLAEDRPYEQYF. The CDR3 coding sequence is TGTGCCAGCAGCTTGGCGGAGGATCGGCCCTACGAGCAGTACTTC. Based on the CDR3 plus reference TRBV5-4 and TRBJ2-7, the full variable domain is ETGVTQSPTHLIKTRGQQVTLRCSSQSGHNTVSWYQQALGQGPQFIFQYYREEENGRGNFPPRFSGLQFPNYSSELNVNALELDDSALYLCASSLAEDRPYEQYFGPGTRLTVT.

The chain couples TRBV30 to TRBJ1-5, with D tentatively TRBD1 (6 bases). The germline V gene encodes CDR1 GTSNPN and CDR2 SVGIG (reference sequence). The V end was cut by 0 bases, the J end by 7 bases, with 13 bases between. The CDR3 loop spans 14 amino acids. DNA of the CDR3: TGTGCCTGGAGTGTGGGGGCAGGGGAACAGCCCCAGCATTTT. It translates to CAWSVGAGEQPQHF. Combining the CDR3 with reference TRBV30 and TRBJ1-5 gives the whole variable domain SQTIHQWPATLVQPVGSPLSLECTVEGTSNPNLYWYRQAAGRGLQLLFYSVGIGQISSEVPQNLSASRPQDRQFILSSKKLLLSDSGFYLCAWSVGAGEQPQHFGDGTRLSIL.

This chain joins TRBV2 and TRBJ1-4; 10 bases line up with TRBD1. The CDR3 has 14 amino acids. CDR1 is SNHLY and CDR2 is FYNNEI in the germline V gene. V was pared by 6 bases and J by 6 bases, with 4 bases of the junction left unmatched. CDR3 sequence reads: CASRTGQGHEKLFF. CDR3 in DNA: TGTGCCAGCAGGACGGGACAGGGGCATGAAAAACTGTTTTTT.

Written as DNA, the CDR3 is TGTGCCAGTAGTTACCGGGACAGGTCGGACACTGAAGCTTTCTTT. Translated: CASSYRDRSDTEAFF. This sequence joins TRBV19 and TRBJ1-1, with 8 positions matching TRBD1. The CDR3 contains 15 residues. Germline CDR1 reads LNHDA; CDR2 reads SQIVND (reference sequence). The trim removed 5 bases at V and 3 bases at J, leaving 8 bases unmatched.

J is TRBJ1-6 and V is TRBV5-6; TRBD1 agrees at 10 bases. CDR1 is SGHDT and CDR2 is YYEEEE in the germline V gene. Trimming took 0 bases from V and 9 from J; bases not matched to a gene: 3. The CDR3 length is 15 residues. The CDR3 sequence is CASSLGDRGGSPLHF. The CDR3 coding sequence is TGTGCCAGCAGCTTGGGGGACAGGGGAGGTTCACCCCTCCACTTT.

This chain's CDR3 is CAIRGLAGGLSTDTQYF. The CDR3 DNA is TGTGCCATCAGGGGACTAGCGGGGGGGCTTTCGACAGATACGCAGTATTTT. The rearrangement joins TRBV10-3 to TRBJ2-3, with 16 nucleotides matching TRBD2. CDR1 ENHRY and CDR2 SYGVKD come from the germline V gene. CDR3 size: 17 residues. Losses at the gene ends were 6 bases for V and 3 bases for J; bases not matched to a gene: 6.

The CDR3 bases are TGTGCCAGCAGCAGAGACAGGGCTGGCGGCTACACCTTC. It translates to CASSRDRAGGYTF. The chain carries TRBV27 and TRBJ1-2, with 7 bases identical to TRBD1. The CDR3 is 13 amino acids. The germline gives CDR1 MNHEY, CDR2 SMNVEV (reference sequence). The junction had 9 bases not matched to a gene; V was cut back by 6 bases and J by 8 bases.